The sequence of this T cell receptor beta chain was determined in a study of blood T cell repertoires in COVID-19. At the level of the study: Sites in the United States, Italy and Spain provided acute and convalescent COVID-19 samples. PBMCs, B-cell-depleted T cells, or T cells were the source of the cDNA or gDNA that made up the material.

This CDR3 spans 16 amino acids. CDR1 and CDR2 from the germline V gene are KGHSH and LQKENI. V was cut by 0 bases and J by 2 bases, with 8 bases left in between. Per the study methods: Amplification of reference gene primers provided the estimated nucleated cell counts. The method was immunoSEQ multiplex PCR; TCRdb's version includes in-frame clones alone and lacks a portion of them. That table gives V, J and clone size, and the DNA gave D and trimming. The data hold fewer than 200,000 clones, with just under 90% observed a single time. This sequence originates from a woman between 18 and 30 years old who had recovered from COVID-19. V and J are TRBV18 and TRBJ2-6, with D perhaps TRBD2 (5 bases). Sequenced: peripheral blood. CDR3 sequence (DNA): TGTGCCAGCTCACCACCTCGGGAAACTGGGGCCAACGTCCTGACTTTC. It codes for CASSPPRETGANVLTF.